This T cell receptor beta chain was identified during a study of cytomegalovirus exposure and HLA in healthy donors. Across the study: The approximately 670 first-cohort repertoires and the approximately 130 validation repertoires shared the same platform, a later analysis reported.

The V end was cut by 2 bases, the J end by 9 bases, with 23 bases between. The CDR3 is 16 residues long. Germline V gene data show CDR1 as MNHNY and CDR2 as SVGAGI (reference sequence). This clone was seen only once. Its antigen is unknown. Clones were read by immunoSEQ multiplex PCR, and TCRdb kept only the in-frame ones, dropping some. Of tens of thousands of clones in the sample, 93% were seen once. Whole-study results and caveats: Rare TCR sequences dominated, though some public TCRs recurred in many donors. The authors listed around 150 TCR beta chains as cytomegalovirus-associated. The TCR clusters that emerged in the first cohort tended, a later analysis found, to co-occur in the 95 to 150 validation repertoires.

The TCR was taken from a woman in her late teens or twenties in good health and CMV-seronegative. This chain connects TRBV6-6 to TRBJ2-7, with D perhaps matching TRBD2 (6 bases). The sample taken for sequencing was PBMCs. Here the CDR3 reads CASSYGMGVRENTQYF. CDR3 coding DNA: TGTGCCAGCAGTTACGGGATGGGGGTCCGGGAGAATACGCAGTACTTC.